This T cell receptor (beta chain) was recovered during a study of T cell responses to AZD1222 COVID-19 vaccine. This table comes from immunoSEQ multiplex PCR, and its TCRdb copy is limited to in-frame clones, with some not included. Of tens of thousands of clones in the sample, about 86% were seen once. Unmatched junction bases numbered 8, after V lost 5 bases and J lost 3 bases. The CDR3 consists of 15 residues. In germline, CDR1 is SGHVS, CDR2 FNYEAQ. This specimen consisted of peripheral blood, obtained 28 days after the second AZD1222 dose. The J gene is TRBJ1-2, the V gene TRBV7-6, with 8 bases that match TRBD1. This sequence was found in an adult who received the AZD1222 COVID-19 vaccine. CDR3 in amino acids: CASSPQGGPDYGYTF. Written as DNA, the CDR3 is TGTGCCAGCAGCCCACAGGGGGGGCCTGACTATGGCTACACCTTC.